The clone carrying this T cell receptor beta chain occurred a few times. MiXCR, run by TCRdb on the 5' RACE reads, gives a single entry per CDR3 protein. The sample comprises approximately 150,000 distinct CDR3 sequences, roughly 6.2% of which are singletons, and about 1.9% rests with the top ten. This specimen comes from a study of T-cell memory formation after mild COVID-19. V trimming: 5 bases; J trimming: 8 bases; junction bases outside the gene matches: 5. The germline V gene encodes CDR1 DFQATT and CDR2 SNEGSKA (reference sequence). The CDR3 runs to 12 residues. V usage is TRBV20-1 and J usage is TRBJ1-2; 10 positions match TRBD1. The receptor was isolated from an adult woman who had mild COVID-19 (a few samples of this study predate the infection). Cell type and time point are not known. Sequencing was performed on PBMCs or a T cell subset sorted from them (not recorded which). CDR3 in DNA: TGCAGTGCTTGGACAGGGGGAAACGGCTACACCTTC. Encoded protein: CSAWTGGNGYTF.